Following are 10 T cell receptor beta chains from one sample sequenced in a study of regulatory T cells in long-lasting Graves disease. The TCR beta library used iRepertoire HTBI primers with Arm-PCR amplification of CDR3. MiXCR was run by TCRdb on the multiplex PCR reads, yielding one entry per CDR3 protein. Among hundreds of thousands of distinct CDR3 sequences listed, under 25% were seen once. Time point meaning: persistent/refractory GD, antithyroid drugs over 5 years with positive TRAb. Construction of the TCR library relied on RNA isolated from PBMCs. The sample here was peripheral blood mononuclear cells (PBMCs), taken when the disease was refractory, from a patient treated with antithyroid drugs. These receptor sequences come from a female donor with Graves disease.

This clonotype was seen a few times. V and J are TRBV7-6 and TRBJ2-2, with no clear D. Germline loops: CDR1 SGHVS, CDR2 FNYEAQ. The CDR3 contains 12 residues. V was shortened by 3 bases and J by 6 bases, with 5 bases between the two germline ends. The CDR3 nucleotides read TGTGCCAGCAGCTTCATGGCCGGGGAGCTGTTTTTT. Its protein product is CASSFMAGELFF.

This clonotype has only a few counts. This rearrangement joins TRBV7-9 to TRBJ2-7; 7 bases fit TRBD2. After removal of 5 bases from V and 4 bases from J, the junction contained 5 bases not matched to a gene. This CDR3 comprises 13 residues. In germline, CDR1 is SEHNR, CDR2 FQNEAQ (reference sequence). The CDR3 sequence is CASSARTRYEQYF. In DNA form, the CDR3 reads TGTGCCAGCAGCGCCCGGACTAGGTACGAGCAGTACTTC.

This sequence joins TRBV10-3 and TRBJ1-4, with D hard to call. The CDR3 consists of 11 residues. V lost 10 bases and J 8 bases, leaving 11 bases between the germline ends. The germline gives CDR1 ENHRY, CDR2 SYGVKD. DNA of the CDR3: TGTGCCACCTCCGCCGGGGAAAAACTGTTTTTT. Its protein product is CATSAGEKLFF.

This clonotype occurred many times. The rearrangement uses TRBV6-1 and TRBJ2-2; D is unresolved. The germline V gene encodes CDR1 MNHNS and CDR2 SASEGT. This CDR3 region has 15 residues. The V end was cut by 8 bases, the J end by 8 bases, with 21 bases between. The CDR3 sequence: CASSDGTTTGGELFF. The CDR3 nucleotides read TGTGCCAGCTCGGACGGAACAACCACCGGTGGGGAGCTGTTTTTT.

This clonotype was observed a handful of times. This chain connects TRBV5-8 to TRBJ1-1; tentatively, D is TRBD1 (6 bases). Germline V gene sequence: CDR1 SGHTS, CDR2 YDEGEE. The CDR3 loop spans 18 amino acids. V gave up 0 bases and J gave up 2 bases, with 20 bases separating them. The CDR3 region is CASSLEFGEGQPNTEAFF. Here the CDR3 DNA reads TGTGCCAGCAGCTTGGAATTCGGCGAAGGACAGCCTAACACTGAAGCTTTCTTT. Combining the CDR3 with reference TRBV5-8 and TRBJ1-1 gives the whole variable domain EAGVTQSPTHLIKTRGQQATLRCSPISGHTSVYWYQQALGLGLQFLLWYDEGEERNRGNFPPRFSGRQFPNYSSELNVNALELEDSALYLCASSLEFGEGQPNTEAFFGQGTRLTVV.

For this clonotype: This may be a read error, as it is one base from a much larger clone. The chain links TRBV6-1 to TRBJ1-1, with 8 positions matching TRBD1. Germline loops: CDR1 MNHNS, CDR2 SASEGT. After removal of 7 bases from V and 2 bases from J, the junction contained 6 bases not matched to a gene. The CDR3 totals 14 residues. The CDR3 is CASTRGQGNTEAFF. The CDR3 region has the DNA TGTGCCAGCACTAGAGGACAGGGTAACACTGAAGCTTTCTTT.

This clonotype came up many times. The chain uses TRBV12-3 or TRBV12-4 and TRBJ1-2; D is possibly TRBD1 (5 bases). Trimming left V 1 base short and J 4 bases short, with 16 bases between. This CDR3 is built from 16 residues. CDR3 protein: CASSLVPGTSTYGYTF. CDR3 bases: TGTGCCAGCAGTTTAGTCCCTGGGACGTCTACCTATGGCTACACCTTC.

This clonotype was seen a handful of times. V gene TRBV20-1 combines with J gene TRBJ2-7, with 7 bases identical to TRBD2. V was pared by 4 bases and J by 6 bases, with 9 bases of the junction left unmatched. This CDR3 contains 13 residues. Germline-derived CDR1 and CDR2 are DFQATT and SNEGSKA (reference sequence). CDR3 region: CSATRDYRGEQYF. The CDR3 coding sequence is TGCAGTGCTACCCGGGACTACCGAGGCGAGCAGTACTTC.

CDR3 protein: CASSEFGQGNQPQHF. CDR3 coding DNA: TGTGCCAGCAGTGAATTTGGGCAGGGCAATCAGCCCCAGCATTTT. This sequence joins TRBV6-1 and TRBJ1-5; D is ambiguous. Germline CDR1 is MNHNS and CDR2 is SASEGT. The CDR3 length is 15 residues. V shed 2 bases and J shed 2 bases, with 10 bases lying between them.

This clonotype showed up many times. V and J are TRBV7-8 and TRBJ2-5; 8 nucleotides align to TRBD2. Trimming took 3 bases from V and 3 from J; bases not matched to a gene: 3. There are 14 residues in the CDR3. CDR1 and CDR2 (germline): SGHVS, FQNEAQ. The chain's CDR3 is CASSFPGLEETQYF. Here the CDR3 DNA reads TGTGCCAGCAGCTTCCCGGGACTAGAAGAGACCCAGTACTTC.